This T cell receptor (beta chain) is drawn from a study of OX40 agonist ivuxolimab in advanced cancers. The study in broad terms: Ivuxolimab was an agonistic, fully human IgG2 monoclonal antibody directed against OX40 (CD134), a costimulatory receptor. Partial responses occurred in three dose-escalation patients, of whom one had hepatocellular carcinoma and two had cutaneous melanoma. Intravenous ivuxolimab was administered to patients every 2 weeks at six dose levels: 0.01, 0.1, 0.3, 1.5, 3 and 10 mg/kg. A male proportion of 70% to 90% and a mean age of approximately 55 years, ranging from 23 to 79, were recorded for the dose-escalation cohort. Patients were allowed to have had prior anti-PD-1, anti-PD-L1 or anti-CTLA-4 therapy, and 40% of the dose-escalation patients had previously received checkpoint inhibitors. Of the approximately 54 dose-escalation patients, hepatocellular carcinoma was present in around 20, melanoma in about 15, renal cell carcinoma in 9 and head and neck cancer in 9. The paper covers the monotherapy dose-escalation part of the phase I ivuxolimab trial, which included N ≈ 50 patients. The purpose of peripheral TCRbeta sequencing was to test whether ivuxolimab changed TCR sequence diversity and led to clonal T-cell expansion. Broader findings and caveats from the paper: On average, CD8+ T cells showed more expanded clones than CD4+ T cells after ivuxolimab. Low levels of normalized T-cell clonal expansion were also shown by some nonresponding patients. In partial responders in the 0.1-3.0 mg/kg groups, normalized peripheral clonal expansion was found to be among the lowest, especially among CD8+ T cells. At doses of 0.1 to 3.0 mg/kg, clonal expansion of both CD4+ and CD8+ blood T cells was observed from baseline to week 6. The antigen specificity of the clonally expanded peripheral T cells was not determined.

The trial excluded patients who had a history of autoimmune disease or were on systemic immunosuppression. Peripheral blood for TCR sequencing was collected from all dose cohorts at baseline, on cycle 4 day 1, and on cycle 7 day 1. Samples were obtained from an open-label, multicenter, first-in-human phase I dose-escalation trial of ivuxolimab. Adults with locally advanced or metastatic melanoma, renal cell, hepatocellular, or head and neck squamous cell carcinoma were enrolled in the trial. Before TCR sequencing, CD4+ and CD8+ T cells were separately sorted from peripheral blood. To sequence the TCRbeta CDR3 region, genomic DNA was isolated from the sorted cells. The immunoSEQ Assay was used for sequencing of TCRbeta CDR3 regions. In its TCRdb copy, this immuneACCESS table keeps in-frame sequences only and misses some clones. Where compared with another copy, unresolved V genes explain less than half of these, and the others have no known cause. The sample table lists about 76,000 clones, over 75% of them with a count of one. The ten largest clones take up around 7.2% of the sample.

Worth noting for this clone: It lacks a known antigen. Per-base qualities were not stored, and no clone one base away is much larger.

The TCR comes from an adult with an advanced solid tumor such as melanoma, head and neck, liver or kidney cancer. The specimen comprised CD4+ or CD8+ T cells sorted from blood, sampled in a trial of the OX40 agonist ivuxolimab.

The CDR3 region has the sequence CASSLGRGATETQYF. The DNA sequence is TGTGCCAGCAGCCTTGGACGAGGGGCGACAGAGACCCAGTACTTC. The chain is made from TRBV6-5 and TRBJ2-5; the D call could be TRBD1 or TRBD2, with each sharing 5 bases. The CDR3 covers 15 residues, taking in both the cysteine and the phenylalanine. The retained sequence is limited to the CDR3, 45 bases, with the frame set at the first base. Via the germline V gene, CDR1 is MNHEY and CDR2 SVGAGI. V and J lose 6 bases and 4 bases, and a span of 18 bases separates them.